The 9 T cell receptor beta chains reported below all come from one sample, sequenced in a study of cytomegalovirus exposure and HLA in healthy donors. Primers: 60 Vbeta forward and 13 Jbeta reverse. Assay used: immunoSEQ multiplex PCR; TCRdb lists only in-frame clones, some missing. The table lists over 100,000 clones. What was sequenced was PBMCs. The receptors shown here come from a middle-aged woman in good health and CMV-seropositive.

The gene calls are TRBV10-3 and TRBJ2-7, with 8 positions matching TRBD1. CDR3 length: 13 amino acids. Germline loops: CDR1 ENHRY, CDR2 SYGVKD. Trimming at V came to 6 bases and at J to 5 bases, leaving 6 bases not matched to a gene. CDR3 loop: CAISGQGDNEQYF. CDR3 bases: TGTGCCATCAGCGGACAGGGCGATAACGAGCAGTACTTC.

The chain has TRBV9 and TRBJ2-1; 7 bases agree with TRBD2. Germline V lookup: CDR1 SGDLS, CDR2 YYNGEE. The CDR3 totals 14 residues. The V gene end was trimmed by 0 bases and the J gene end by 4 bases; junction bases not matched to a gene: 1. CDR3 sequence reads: CASSVAGRYNEQFF. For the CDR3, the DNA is TGTGCCAGCAGCGTAGCCGGGAGGTACAATGAGCAGTTCTTC.

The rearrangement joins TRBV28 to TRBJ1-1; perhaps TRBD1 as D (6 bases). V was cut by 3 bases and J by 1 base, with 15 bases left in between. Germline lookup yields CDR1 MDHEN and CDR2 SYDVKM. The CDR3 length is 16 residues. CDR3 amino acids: CASSLGPGTRNTEAFF. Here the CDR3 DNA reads TGTGCCAGCAGTTTGGGTCCCGGGACACGGAACACTGAAGCTTTCTTT.

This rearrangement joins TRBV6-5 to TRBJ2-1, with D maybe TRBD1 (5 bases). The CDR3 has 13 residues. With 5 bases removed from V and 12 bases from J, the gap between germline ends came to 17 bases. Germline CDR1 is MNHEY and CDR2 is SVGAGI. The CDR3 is CASSPSPGIGQFF. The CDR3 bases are TGTGCCAGCAGTCCCAGCCCAGGGATAGGGCAGTTCTTC.

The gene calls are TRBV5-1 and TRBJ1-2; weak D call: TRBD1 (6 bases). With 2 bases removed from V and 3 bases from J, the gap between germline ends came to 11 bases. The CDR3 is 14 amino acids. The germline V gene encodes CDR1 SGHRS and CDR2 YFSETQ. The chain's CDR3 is CASSLTGLDYGYTF. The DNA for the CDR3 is TGCGCCAGCAGCTTAACAGGGTTGGACTATGGCTACACCTTC.

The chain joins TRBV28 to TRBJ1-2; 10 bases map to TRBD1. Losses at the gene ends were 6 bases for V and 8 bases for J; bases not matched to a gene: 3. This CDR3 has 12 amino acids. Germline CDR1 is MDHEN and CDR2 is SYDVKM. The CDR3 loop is CASRTGGQGYTF. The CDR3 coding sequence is TGTGCCAGCAGGACAGGGGGCCAAGGCTACACCTTC.

This chain's CDR3 is CASSLLGSGRVTGELFF. CDR3 in DNA: TGTGCCAGCAGCTTGCTCGGAAGCGGGAGGGTCACCGGGGAGCTGTTTTTT. This chain joins TRBV5-4 and TRBJ2-2; 10 positions agree with TRBD2. This CDR3 is built from 17 residues. J lost 4 bases, V lost 1 base, and 7 bases had no gene match. The germline V gene encodes CDR1 SGHNT and CDR2 YYREEE (reference sequence).

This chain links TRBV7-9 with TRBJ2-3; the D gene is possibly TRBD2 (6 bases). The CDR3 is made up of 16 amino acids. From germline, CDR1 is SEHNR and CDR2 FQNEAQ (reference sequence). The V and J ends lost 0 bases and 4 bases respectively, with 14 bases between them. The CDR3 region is CASSLARAGSPDTQYF. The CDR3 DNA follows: TGTGCCAGCAGCTTAGCGAGGGCGGGGTCGCCAGATACGCAGTATTTT.

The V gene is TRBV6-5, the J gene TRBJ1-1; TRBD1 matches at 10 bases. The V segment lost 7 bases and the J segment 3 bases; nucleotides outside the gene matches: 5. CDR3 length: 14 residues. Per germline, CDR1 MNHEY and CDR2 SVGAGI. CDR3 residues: CASTRQGAYTEAFF. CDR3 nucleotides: TGTGCCAGCACTCGACAGGGGGCGTACACTGAAGCTTTCTTT.